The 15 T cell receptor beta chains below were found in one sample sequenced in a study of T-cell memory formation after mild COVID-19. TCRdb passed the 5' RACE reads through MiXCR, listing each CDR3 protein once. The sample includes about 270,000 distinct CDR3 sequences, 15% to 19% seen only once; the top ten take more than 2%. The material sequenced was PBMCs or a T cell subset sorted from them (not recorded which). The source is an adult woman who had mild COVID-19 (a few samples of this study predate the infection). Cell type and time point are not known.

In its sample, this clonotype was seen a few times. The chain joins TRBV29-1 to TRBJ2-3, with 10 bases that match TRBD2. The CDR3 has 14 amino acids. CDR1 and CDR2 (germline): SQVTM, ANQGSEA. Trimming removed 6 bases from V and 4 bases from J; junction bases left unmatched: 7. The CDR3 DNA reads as TGCAGCGTCATCATAGCGGGGGGCTCAGATACGCAGTATTTT. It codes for CSVIIAGGSDTQYF.

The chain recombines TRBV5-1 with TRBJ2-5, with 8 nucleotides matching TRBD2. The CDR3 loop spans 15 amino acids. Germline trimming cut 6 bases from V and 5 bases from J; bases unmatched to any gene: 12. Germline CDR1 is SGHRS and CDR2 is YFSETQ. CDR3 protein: CASIQGSGRRETQYF. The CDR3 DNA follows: TGCGCCAGCATTCAGGGAAGCGGGAGACGCGAGACCCAGTACTTC. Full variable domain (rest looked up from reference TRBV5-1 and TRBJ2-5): KAGVTQTPRYLIKTRGQQVTLSCSPISGHRSVSWYQQTPGQGLQFLFEYFSETQRNKGNFPGRFSGRQFSNSRSEMNVSTLELGDSALYLCASIQGSGRRETQYFGPGTRLLVL.

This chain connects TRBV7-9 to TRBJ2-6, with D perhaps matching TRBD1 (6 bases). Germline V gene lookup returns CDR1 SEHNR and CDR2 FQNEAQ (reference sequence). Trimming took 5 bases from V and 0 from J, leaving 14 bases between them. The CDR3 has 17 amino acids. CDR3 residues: CASSQGNSRSGANVLTF. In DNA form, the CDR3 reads TGTGCCAGCAGCCAGGGGAATAGCCGCTCTGGGGCCAACGTCCTGACTTTC.

In nucleotides, the CDR3 is TGTGCCAGCAGTGCCGTGGGCTCAGAGACCCAGTACTTC. It codes for CASSAVGSETQYF. The chain recombines TRBV2 with TRBJ2-5; no definite D call. CDR1 SNHLY and CDR2 FYNNEI come from the germline V gene. V was pared by 4 bases and J by 4 bases, with 10 bases between. This CDR3 spans 13 amino acids.

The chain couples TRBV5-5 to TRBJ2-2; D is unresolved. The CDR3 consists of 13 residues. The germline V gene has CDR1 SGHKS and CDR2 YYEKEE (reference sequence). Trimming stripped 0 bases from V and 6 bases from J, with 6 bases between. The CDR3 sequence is CASSLDLSGELFF. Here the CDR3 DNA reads TGTGCCAGCAGCTTGGACCTATCCGGGGAGCTGTTTTTT.

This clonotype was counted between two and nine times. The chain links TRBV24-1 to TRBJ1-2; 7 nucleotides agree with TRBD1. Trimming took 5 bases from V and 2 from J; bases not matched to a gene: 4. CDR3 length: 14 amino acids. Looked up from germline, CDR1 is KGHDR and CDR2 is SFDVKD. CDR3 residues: CATSASTGNYGYTF. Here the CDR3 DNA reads TGTGCCACCAGTGCGTCGACAGGGAACTATGGCTACACCTTC.

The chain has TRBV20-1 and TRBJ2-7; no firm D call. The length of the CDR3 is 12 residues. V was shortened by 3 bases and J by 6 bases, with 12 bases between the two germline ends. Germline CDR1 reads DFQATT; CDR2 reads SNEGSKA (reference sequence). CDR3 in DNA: TGCAGTGCTAGTCTAGGCAGGATCGAGCAGTACTTC. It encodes CSASLGRIEQYF.

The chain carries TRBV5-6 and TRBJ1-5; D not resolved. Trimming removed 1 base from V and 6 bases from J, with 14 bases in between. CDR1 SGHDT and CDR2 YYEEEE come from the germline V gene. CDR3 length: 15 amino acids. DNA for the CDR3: TGTGCCAGCAGCTTGTGGGCAGGTCCCACTCAGCCCCAGCATTTT. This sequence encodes CASSLWAGPTQPQHF.

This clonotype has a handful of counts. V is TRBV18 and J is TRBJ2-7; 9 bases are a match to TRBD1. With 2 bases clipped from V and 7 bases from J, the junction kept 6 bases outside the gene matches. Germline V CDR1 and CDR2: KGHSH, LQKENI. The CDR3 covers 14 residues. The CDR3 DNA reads TGTGCCAGCTCACCAGGTACAGGGGGCCGGGAGCAGTACTTC. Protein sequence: CASSPGTGGREQYF.

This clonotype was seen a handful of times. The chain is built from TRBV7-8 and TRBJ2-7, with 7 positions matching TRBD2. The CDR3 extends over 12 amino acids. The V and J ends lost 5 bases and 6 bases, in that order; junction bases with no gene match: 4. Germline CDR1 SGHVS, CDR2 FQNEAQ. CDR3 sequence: CASSAWGGEQYF. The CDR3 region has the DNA TGTGCCAGCAGCGCCTGGGGGGGCGAGCAGTACTTC. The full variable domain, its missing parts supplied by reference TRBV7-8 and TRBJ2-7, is GAGVSQSPRYKVAKRGQDVALRCDPISGHVSLFWYQQALGQGPEFLTYFQNEAQLDKSGLPSDRFFAERPEGSVSTLKIQRTQQEDSAVYLCASSAWGGEQYFGPGTRLTVT.

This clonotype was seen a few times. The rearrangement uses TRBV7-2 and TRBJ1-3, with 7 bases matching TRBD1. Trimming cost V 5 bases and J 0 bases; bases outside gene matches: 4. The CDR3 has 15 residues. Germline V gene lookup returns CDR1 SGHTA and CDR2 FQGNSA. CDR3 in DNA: TGTGCCAGCAGCCTGACAGGGTCCTCTGGAAACACCATATATTTT. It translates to CASSLTGSSGNTIYF.

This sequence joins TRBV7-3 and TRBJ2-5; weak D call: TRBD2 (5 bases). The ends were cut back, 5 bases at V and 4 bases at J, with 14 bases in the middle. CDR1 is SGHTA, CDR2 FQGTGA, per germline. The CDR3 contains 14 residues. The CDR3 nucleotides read TGTGCCAGCAGCCCCGGAACTAGTGTAGAGACCCAGTACTTC. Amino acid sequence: CASSPGTSVETQYF.

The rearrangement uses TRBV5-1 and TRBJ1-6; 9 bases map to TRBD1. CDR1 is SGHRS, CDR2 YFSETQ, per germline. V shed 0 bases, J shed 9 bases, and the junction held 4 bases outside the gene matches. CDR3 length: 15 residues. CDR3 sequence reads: CASSLGGQGRSPLHF. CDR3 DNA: TGCGCCAGCAGCTTGGGGGGACAGGGTCGTTCACCCCTCCACTTT.

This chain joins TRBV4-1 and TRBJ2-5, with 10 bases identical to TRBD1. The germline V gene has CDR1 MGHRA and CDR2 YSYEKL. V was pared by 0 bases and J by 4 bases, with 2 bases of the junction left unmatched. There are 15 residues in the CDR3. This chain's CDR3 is CASSQDGTGVETQYF. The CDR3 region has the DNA TGCGCCAGCAGCCAAGACGGGACAGGGGTAGAGACCCAGTACTTC.

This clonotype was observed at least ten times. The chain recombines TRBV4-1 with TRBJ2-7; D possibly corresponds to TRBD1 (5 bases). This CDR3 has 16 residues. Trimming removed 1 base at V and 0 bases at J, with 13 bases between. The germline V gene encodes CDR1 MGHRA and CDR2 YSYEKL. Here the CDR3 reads CASSQGQRRPSYEQYF. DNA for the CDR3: TGCGCCAGCAGCCAAGGACAGCGCCGACCCTCCTACGAGCAGTACTTC.